This passage covers 9 T cell receptor beta chains from one sample sequenced in a study of spatial heterogeneity in lung cancer. TCRdb recomputed calls from the 5' RACE reads with MiXCR, one row per CDR3 protein. The sample includes 95,000 to 130,000 distinct CDR3 sequences, roughly an eighth seen only once; the top ten take roughly 15%. The time point denotes: blood at routine non-recurrence follow-up after resection. Extraction of whole RNA from tumor, nontumor lung or frozen PBMC preceded unsorted sequencing. The source material was PBMCs, sampled at follow-up. The receptor source for this set is a male donor with early-stage non-small cell lung cancer.

J is TRBJ1-4 and V is TRBV12-3 or TRBV12-4; D not resolved. The ends were cut back, 1 base at V and 7 bases at J, with 7 bases in the middle. There are 13 residues in the CDR3. DNA of the CDR3: TGTGCCAGCAGTTTAGGGGAGGCTGAAAAACTGTTTTTT. Its protein is CASSLGEAEKLFF.

This clonotype showed up many times. The V gene is TRBV5-1, the J gene TRBJ2-1; D ambiguous. Trimming took off 7 bases at V and 5 bases at J, with 16 bases between the two ends. The germline V gene has CDR1 SGHRS and CDR2 YFSETQ. The CDR3 sequence is 14 residues long. CDR3 DNA sequence: TGCGCCAGCTCACCCGACTTGATTAACAATGAGCAGTTCTTC. Amino acid sequence: CASSPDLINNEQFF.

This clonotype was seen a few times. The gene calls are TRBV28 and TRBJ2-7; unclear D gene. The V and J ends lost 6 bases and 6 bases respectively, with 12 bases between them. The CDR3 is 12 residues long. CDR1 is MDHEN, CDR2 SYDVKM, per germline. The CDR3 region is CASRASLGEQYF. Written as DNA, the CDR3 is TGTGCCAGCAGGGCCTCCCTGGGCGAGCAGTACTTC. The variable domain in full, with the rest retrieved from reference TRBV28 and TRBJ2-7, is DVKVTQSSRYLVKRTGEKVFLECVQDMDHENMFWYRQDPGLGLRLIYFSYDVKMKEKGDIPEGYSVSREKKERFSLILESASTNQTSMYLCASRASLGEQYFGPGTRLTVT.

The rearrangement joins TRBV3-1 to TRBJ2-3; D unresolved. The CDR3 runs 15 residues. Germline CDR1 LGHDT, CDR2 YNNKEL (reference sequence). V was trimmed by 0 bases and J by 1 base, leaving 8 bases between them. The CDR3 region is CASSQDKGGTDTQYF. CDR3 DNA sequence: TGTGCCAGCAGCCAAGATAAGGGCGGCACAGATACGCAGTATTTT.

In this sample, this clonotype turned up many times. This sequence joins TRBV6-1 and TRBJ2-3; 8 nucleotides align to TRBD2. Germline V lookup: CDR1 MNHNS, CDR2 SASEGT. CDR3 size: 14 residues. J was trimmed by 4 bases and V by 5 bases; bases with no gene match: 5. The CDR3 nucleotides are TGTGCCAGCAGTAAGCGGGGGATCGCAGATACGCAGTATTTT. Its protein product is CASSKRGIADTQYF.

The chain couples TRBV6-2 or TRBV6-3 to TRBJ2-7; tentative D call: TRBD2 (7 bases). Germline values: CDR1 MNHEY, CDR2 SVGEGT. The CDR3 has 15 residues. Trimming shortened V by 4 bases and J by 4 bases, and 17 bases separated the two germline ends. The CDR3 reads CASSSGGGERYEQYF. The CDR3 DNA sequence: TGTGCCAGCAGTTCCGGAGGGGGGGAGAGGTACGAGCAGTACTTC.

This clonotype was counted at least ten times. The chain carries TRBV29-1 and TRBJ1-2; TRBD1 agrees at 8 bases. The CDR3 contains 13 residues. CDR1 and CDR2 from the germline V gene are SQVTM and ANQGSEA. Trimming at V came to 3 bases and at J to 5 bases, leaving 5 bases not matched to a gene. The chain's CDR3 is CSVDATGGYGYTF. CDR3 bases: TGCAGCGTTGACGCTACAGGGGGGTATGGCTACACCTTC.

This rearrangement joins TRBV6-5 to TRBJ2-2; D ambiguous. CDR3 length equals 14 residues. CDR1 and CDR2 from the germline V gene are MNHEY and SVGAGI. The germline V and J ends were trimmed by 4 bases and 5 bases, with 11 bases remaining between them. The CDR3 bases are TGTGCCAGCAGTTCCCCGAGTCTTACCGGGGAGCTGTTTTTT. This encodes CASSSPSLTGELFF.

The J gene is TRBJ2-4, the V gene TRBV20-1, with 8 bases aligning to TRBD1. CDR3 length: 15 amino acids. The V gene end was trimmed by 3 bases and the J gene end by 1 base; junction bases not matched to a gene: 5. Germline assignment: CDR1 DFQATT and CDR2 SNEGSKA (reference sequence). In nucleotides, the CDR3 is TGCAGTGCTAGCCAGGGGGCGATTGCCAAAAACATTCAGTACTTC. Translating gives CSASQGAIAKNIQYF.